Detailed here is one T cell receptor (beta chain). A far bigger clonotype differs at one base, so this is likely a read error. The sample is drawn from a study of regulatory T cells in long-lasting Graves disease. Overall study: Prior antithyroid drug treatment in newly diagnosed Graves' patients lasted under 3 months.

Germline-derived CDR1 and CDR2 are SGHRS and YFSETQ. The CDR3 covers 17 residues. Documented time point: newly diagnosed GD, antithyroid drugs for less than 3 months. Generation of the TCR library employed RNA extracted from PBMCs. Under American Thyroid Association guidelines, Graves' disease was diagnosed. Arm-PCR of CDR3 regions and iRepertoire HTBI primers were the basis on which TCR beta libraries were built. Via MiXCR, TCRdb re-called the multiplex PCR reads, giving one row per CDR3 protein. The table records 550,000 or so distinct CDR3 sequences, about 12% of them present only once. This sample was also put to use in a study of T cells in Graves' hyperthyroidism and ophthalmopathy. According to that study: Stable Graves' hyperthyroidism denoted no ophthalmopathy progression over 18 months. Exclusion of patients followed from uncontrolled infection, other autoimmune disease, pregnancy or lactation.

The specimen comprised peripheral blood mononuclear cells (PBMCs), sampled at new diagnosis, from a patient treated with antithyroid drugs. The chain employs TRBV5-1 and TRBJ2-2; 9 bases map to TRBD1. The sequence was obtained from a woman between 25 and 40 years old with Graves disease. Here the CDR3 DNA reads TGTGCCAACAGTCAAGGGACAGGGAAGGCGAACACCGGGGAGCTGTTTTTT. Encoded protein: CANSQGTGKANTGELFF. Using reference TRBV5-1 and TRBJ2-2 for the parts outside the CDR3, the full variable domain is KAGVTQTPRYLIKTRGQQVTLSCSPISGHRSVSWYQQTPGQGLQFLFEYFSETQRNKGNFPGRFSGRQFSNSRSEMNVSTLELGDSALYLCANSQGTGKANTGELFFGEGSRLTVL.